Listed below are T cell receptor beta chains from one sample, sequenced in a study of breast tumors, draining lymph nodes, adjacent tissues. TCRdb itself ran the multiplex PCR reads through MiXCR, one entry per CDR3 protein. The sample contains about 130,000 distinct CDR3 sequences, just under 20% of which appear only once. The sample was axillary lymph node tissue. All receptors derive from a female donor with breast cancer. Some clones in this sample may be carry-over from other donors' samples. CDR3s include the opening cysteine and the closing phenylalanine or tryptophan. Fields, in order: CDR3 length, D gene, V gene, J gene, clone size, CDR3 protein, CDR3 DNA. D genes are given only for firm matches. Rows give clone size only sometimes, using once, few, many, or a class for an expanded clone.

14	NA	TRBV11-2	TRBJ1-4	many	CASSLVNNVGKLFF	TGTGCCAGCAGCTTAGTGAATAATGTTGGAAAACTGTTTTTT
12	NA	TRBV3-1	TRBJ2-1	many	CASSLRTGMEFF	TGTGCCAGCAGCCTCCGGACTGGAATGGAGTTCTTC
14	TRBD2	TRBV6-5	TRBJ2-7	many	CASSYGSGGFEQYF	TGTGCCAGCAGTTACGGATCGGGAGGGTTCGAGCAGTACTTC
15	TRBD2	TRBV9	TRBJ2-1	many	CASSVLAGGHNEQFF	TGTGCCAGCAGCGTCCTAGCGGGGGGACACAATGAGCAGTTCTTC
12	NA	TRBV3-1	TRBJ2-7	many	CASSQNSYEQYF	TGTGCCAGCAGCCAAAATTCCTACGAGCAGTACTTC
15	TRBD2	TRBV5-4	TRBJ2-5	many	CASSLASGGQETQYF	TGTGCCAGCAGCTTGGCTAGCGGGGGGCAAGAGACCCAGTACTTC
16	TRBD2	TRBV20-1	TRBJ2-1	NA	CSARDNRASGGGEQFF	TGCAGTGCTAGAGATAATAGGGCTAGCGGGGGGGGAGAGCAGTTCTTC
15	NA	TRBV30	TRBJ2-5	many	CAWSVNQGTQETQYF	TGTGCCTGGAGTGTAAACCAGGGTACTCAGGAGACCCAGTACTTC
16	TRBD2	TRBV7-2	TRBJ2-1	many	CASSLGSGRARGEQFF	TGTGCCAGCAGCCTCGGTAGCGGGAGGGCAAGGGGTGAGCAGTTCTTC
14	NA	TRBV4-1	TRBJ2-5	many	CASSRGTLQETQYF	TGCGCCAGCAGCCGGGGGACTCTACAAGAGACCCAGTACTTC
16	NA	TRBV19	TRBJ1-5	many	CASSRQGTWVNQPQHF	TGTGCCAGTAGTCGGCAGGGTACTTGGGTCAATCAGCCCCAGCATTTT
14	TRBD1	TRBV12-3/TRBV12-4	TRBJ2-6	few	CATRQGAGANVLTF	TGTGCGACCAGACAGGGGGCTGGGGCCAACGTCCTGACTTTC
15	TRBD2	TRBV7-3	TRBJ2-1	NA	CASSPGTSIYNEQFF	TGTGCCAGCAGTCCTGGGACTAGCATCTACAATGAGCAGTTCTTC
14	NA	TRBV20-1	TRBJ2-5	many	CSANPRGAQETQYF	TGCAGTGCTAACCCCCGGGGTGCCCAAGAGACCCAGTACTTC
16	TRBD2	TRBV30	TRBJ2-7	many	CAWPGLAGGSAYEQYF	TGTGCCTGGCCGGGACTAGCGGGGGGGTCTGCCTACGAGCAGTACTTC
15	TRBD1	TRBV20-1	TRBJ1-5	many	CSARVQGARNQPQHF	TGCAGTGCTAGAGTTCAGGGGGCGAGGAATCAGCCCCAGCATTTT
16	NA	TRBV10-1	TRBJ2-5	many	CASSESNRVRVANQYF	TGCGCCAGCAGTGAGTCGAACAGGGTTCGGGTGGCGAACCAGTACTTC
14	NA	TRBV10-3	TRBJ2-1	few	CAIGGDPTYNEQFF	TGTGCCATCGGTGGGGACCCCACCTACAATGAGCAGTTCTTC
14	NA	TRBV19	TRBJ1-6	many	CASSRRSYNSPLHF	TGTGCCAGTAGTCGGCGCTCCTATAATTCACCCCTCCACTTT
15	NA	TRBV6-1	TRBJ1-3	NA	CASSLSGGSGNTIYF	TGTGCCAGCAGTCTTTCGGGGGGGTCTGGAAACACCATATATTTT
19	TRBD1	TRBV7-9	TRBJ2-1	many	CASSLESGYGDRWVRVQFF	TGTGCCAGCAGCTTAGAGTCGGGTTATGGGGACAGGTGGGTCAGAGTGCAGTTCTTC
15	NA	TRBV7-9	TRBJ2-3	NA	CASSRGGAITDTQYF	TGTGCCAGCAGCCGAGGGGGGGCGATAACAGATACGCAGTATTTT
12	NA	TRBV5-6	TRBJ2-3	many	CASSRTADTQYF	TGTGCCAGCAGCCGTACGGCAGATACGCAGTATTTT